The 32 T cell receptor beta chains listed next were all sequenced from one sample in a study of Ad26.COV2.S vaccination and SARS-CoV-2 variants (dated by TCRdb to 2020 to 2022). Libraries were constructed by the immunoSEQ multiplex PCR assay. Imported from immuneACCESS, the table was reduced by TCRdb to in-frame sequences with V and J called. These copies leave out some clones; in studies compared against another copy, an unresolved V gene accounts for under half, and the cause of the remainder is not known. The sample yields roughly 250,000 clones; roughly nine tenths were counted once. The ten most abundant clones make up 2.9% of the sample. Read against the paper, the sample's treatment or condition label means: around 19 received Ad26.COV2.S at low or high dose, single or two shots; a few received placebo; per-sample allocation not given. Repertoires of vaccine and placebo recipients were sequenced from samples collected on day 63 after the first injection.

Sequencing was performed on peripheral blood, taken in a trial of Ad26.COV2.S vaccine versus placebo. The source of these receptors is a person aged 18-60 years who received the Ad26.COV2.S COVID-19 vaccine or a placebo.

The chain employs TRBV6-2 or TRBV6-3 and TRBJ2-5; 10 positions agree with TRBD2. Trimming cost V 5 bases and J 4 bases; bases outside gene matches: 16. The V gene's germline CDR1 is MNHEY and CDR2 SVGEGT. This CDR3 contains 18 residues. This chain's CDR3 is CASSHKGLAVPWAETQYF. The CDR3 DNA is TGTGCCAGCAGTCATAAAGGACTAGCGGTCCCCTGGGCAGAGACCCAGTACTTC.

The V gene is TRBV6-5, the J gene TRBJ2-5; D possibly uses TRBD1 or TRBD2 (6 bases each). This CDR3 has 14 amino acids. The V and J ends lost 6 bases and 1 base respectively, with 12 bases between them. Germline V lookup: CDR1 MNHEY, CDR2 SVGAGI. The CDR3 loop reads CASRNRDFQETQYF. The CDR3, as DNA: TGTGCCAGCAGAAACAGGGACTTCCAAGAGACCCAGTACTTC.

V is TRBV19 and J is TRBJ1-5, with 9 bases lining up with TRBD1. The junction had 13 bases not matched to a gene; V was cut back by 8 bases and J by 2 bases. This CDR3 comprises 17 residues. CDR1 is LNHDA and CDR2 is SQIVND in the germline V gene (reference sequence). CDR3 region: CASHLKGTGNRNQPQHF. Written as DNA, the CDR3 is TGTGCCAGTCACCTAAAAGGGACAGGGAATCGCAATCAGCCCCAGCATTTT.

The chain is built from TRBV2 and TRBJ2-3; D is perhaps TRBD1 (6 bases). From germline, CDR1 is SNHLY and CDR2 FYNNEI. The CDR3 is 14 residues long. Trimming removed 7 bases from V and 1 base from J, with 12 bases in between. The CDR3 DNA is TGTGCCAGCAAAGAACAGGGTGGCACAGATACGCAGTATTTT. It yields the protein CASKEQGGTDTQYF.

This clone was seen only once. The chain carries TRBV18 and TRBJ1-3, with a weak D call TRBD1 (6 bases). The CDR3 totals 15 residues. Germline CDR1 reads KGHSH; CDR2 reads LQKENI. With 4 bases removed from V and 2 bases from J, the gap between germline ends came to 12 bases. CDR3 coding DNA: TGTGCCAGCTCACTCCGGACAGTTACTGGAAACACCATATATTTT. Protein product: CASSLRTVTGNTIYF.

This chain joins TRBV4-1 and TRBJ2-6, with D possibly being TRBD2 (5 bases). V was trimmed by 4 bases and J by 2 bases, leaving 18 bases between them. The CDR3 is 18 amino acids. Germline V gene lookup returns CDR1 MGHRA and CDR2 YSYEKL. CDR3 nucleotide sequence: TGCGCCAGCAGCCTAATAACGGGAAAGGTGGCTGGGGCCAACGTCCTGACTTTC. Translation gives CASSLITGKVAGANVLTF.

Note on this clone: At the DNA level, this CDR3 is encoded by other sequences in the same sample as well. V usage is TRBV5-1 and J usage is TRBJ2-7; D possibly corresponds to TRBD1 (5 bases). The CDR3 covers 14 residues. Looked up from germline, CDR1 is SGHRS and CDR2 is YFSETQ. Trimming left V 0 bases short and J 2 bases short, with 9 bases between. The CDR3 here is CASSLGGRAYEQYF. CDR3 nucleotide sequence: TGCGCCAGCAGCTTGGGGGGCAGGGCCTACGAGCAGTACTTC.

The rearrangement links TRBV4-1 to TRBJ1-5, with D perhaps TRBD1 (5 bases). Trimming took 1 base from V and 0 from J, leaving 16 bases between them. Germline loops: CDR1 MGHRA, CDR2 YSYEKL. The CDR3 is 18 amino acids. The CDR3 protein is CASSQVGGEAYSNQPQHF. CDR3 coding DNA: TGCGCCAGCAGCCAAGTTGGGGGGGAGGCGTATAGCAATCAGCCCCAGCATTTT.

The CDR3 DNA follows: TGTGCCAGCTCACCACCCGGGAACATAAAGGCGGCGCAGTATTTT. Encoded protein: CASSPPGNIKAAQYF. The genes are TRBV18 and TRBJ2-3, with D maybe TRBD2 (5 bases). The CDR3 spans 15 residues. CDR1 KGHSH and CDR2 LQKENI come from the germline V gene. With 0 bases removed from V and 10 bases from J, the gap between germline ends came to 17 bases.

V gene TRBV7-2 combines with J gene TRBJ2-7, with TRBD1 matching 9 bases. The V gene's germline CDR1 is SGHTA and CDR2 FQGNSA. The CDR3 length is 16 residues. The ends lost 0 bases at V and 0 bases at J; junction bases unmatched: 3. The CDR3 DNA is TGTGCCAGCAGCTTAGCCCGGGACAGGGACTCCTACGAGCAGTACTTC. Translation: CASSLARDRDSYEQYF.

The chain links TRBV5-1 to TRBJ2-2; 9 bases match TRBD1. V lost 6 bases, J lost 2 bases, and 5 bases stayed unmatched. The CDR3 totals 15 residues. Germline CDR1 SGHRS, CDR2 YFSETQ. The CDR3 region is CASNRDRVNTGELFF. The DNA of the CDR3 is TGCGCCAGCAACCGGGACAGGGTCAACACCGGGGAGCTGTTTTTT. The full variable domain, its missing parts supplied by reference TRBV5-1 and TRBJ2-2, is KAGVTQTPRYLIKTRGQQVTLSCSPISGHRSVSWYQQTPGQGLQFLFEYFSETQRNKGNFPGRFSGRQFSNSRSEMNVSTLELGDSALYLCASNRDRVNTGELFFGEGSRLTVL.

The gene calls are TRBV19 and TRBJ1-4, with D perhaps TRBD1 (5 bases). This CDR3 has 14 amino acids. V was trimmed by 8 bases and J by 3 bases, leaving 13 bases between them. Germline loops: CDR1 LNHDA, CDR2 SQIVND (reference sequence). The DNA for the CDR3 is TGTGCCAGTTCACGGAGGGGCCCTAATGAAAAACTGTTTTTT. Translation gives CASSRRGPNEKLFF. Drawing the rest from reference TRBV19 and TRBJ1-4, the complete variable domain is DGGITQSPKYLFRKEGQNVTLSCEQNLNHDAMYWYRQDPGQGLRLIYYSQIVNDFQKGDIAEGYSVSREKKESFPLTVTSAQKNPTAFYLCASSRRGPNEKLFFGSGTQLSVL.

The chain recombines TRBV19 with TRBJ2-6; unclear D gene. The CDR3 runs to 16 residues. The germline V gene has CDR1 LNHDA and CDR2 SQIVND (reference sequence). V dropped 1 base and J dropped 0 bases, with 7 bases sitting between them. The CDR3 loop reads CASSIGRTSGANVLTF. The DNA of the CDR3 is TGTGCCAGTAGTATAGGCCGGACCTCTGGGGCCAACGTCCTGACTTTC.

This clone has just one count. The V and J genes are TRBV7-2 and TRBJ1-1; D is unresolved. The germline V and J ends were trimmed by 1 base and 5 bases, with 11 bases remaining between them. Germline V gives CDR1 SGHTA, CDR2 FQGNSA. The CDR3 loop spans 14 amino acids. CDR3 coding DNA: TGTGCCAGCAGCTTAGAGGGATTGTGGACTGAAGCTTTCTTT. Translating gives CASSLEGLWTEAFF.

This clone was seen a handful of times. This chain uses TRBV15 with TRBJ2-3, with D maybe TRBD1 (5 bases). CDR1 is LNHNV, CDR2 YYDKDF, per germline (reference sequence). The length of the CDR3 is 16 residues. Trimming removed 0 bases from V and 1 base from J, with 11 bases in between. The CDR3 is CATSRDRKGGTDTQYF. CDR3 bases: TGTGCCACCAGCAGAGATCGTAAAGGGGGCACAGATACGCAGTATTTT.

The chain has TRBV3-1 (or the pseudogene TRBV3-2) and TRBJ2-2, with D perhaps matching TRBD2 (5 bases). This CDR3 region has 16 residues. CDR1 and CDR2 from the germline V gene are LGHDT and YNNKEL (reference sequence). V shed 0 bases and J shed 4 bases, with 12 bases lying between them. DNA of the CDR3: TGTGCCAGCAGCCAAGATTCGGGATTTGGCACCGGGGAGCTGTTTTTT. This encodes CASSQDSGFGTGELFF.

This clone was detected only once. The chain joins TRBV4-1 to TRBJ2-1, with 9 bases that match TRBD1. The V gene end was trimmed by 0 bases and the J gene end by 8 bases; junction bases not matched to a gene: 8. CDR3 length: 16 residues. Per germline, CDR1 MGHRA and CDR2 YSYEKL. CDR3 sequence reads: CASSQDEGQGLYEQFF. The CDR3 region has the DNA TGCGCCAGCAGCCAAGATGAGGGACAGGGTTTGTATGAGCAGTTCTTC.

V usage is TRBV5-5 and J usage is TRBJ2-3; D is possibly TRBD2 (5 bases). Germline lookup yields CDR1 SGHKS and CDR2 YYEKEE (reference sequence). Trimming left V 3 bases short and J 4 bases short, with 15 bases between. This CDR3 contains 15 residues. DNA of the CDR3: TGTGCCAGCAGCTCCCCGGCTGAGGGCCCAGATACGCAGTATTTT. Its protein product is CASSSPAEGPDTQYF.

The chain has TRBV5-1 and TRBJ2-3; 12 bases fit TRBD2. The germline gives CDR1 SGHRS, CDR2 YFSETQ. With 4 bases clipped from V and 1 base from J, the junction kept 4 bases outside the gene matches. The CDR3 is 16 residues long. CDR3 DNA sequence: TGCGCCAGCAGCCGTCGACTAGCGGGAGGCACAGATACGCAGTATTTT. It translates to CASSRRLAGGTDTQYF. The full variable domain, in which reference TRBV5-1 and TRBJ2-3 provide the parts outside the CDR3, is KAGVTQTPRYLIKTRGQQVTLSCSPISGHRSVSWYQQTPGQGLQFLFEYFSETQRNKGNFPGRFSGRQFSNSRSEMNVSTLELGDSALYLCASSRRLAGGTDTQYFGPGTRLTVL.

The chain is built from TRBV25-1 and TRBJ2-7, with a tentative D call TRBD1 (5 bases). This CDR3 has 12 residues. The ends were cut back, 4 bases at V and 3 bases at J, with 7 bases in the middle. Germline lookup yields CDR1 MGHDK and CDR2 SYGVNS. The DNA of the CDR3 is TGTGCCAGCAGTGTCCAGGGCTACGAGCAGTACTTC. This codes for CASSVQGYEQYF.

This clone was seen a single time. The rearrangement uses TRBV13 and TRBJ2-3, with D maybe TRBD2 (5 bases). Trimming took off 3 bases at V and 4 bases at J, with 8 bases between the two ends. Germline V CDR1 and CDR2: PRHDT, FYEKMQ (reference sequence). This CDR3 has 13 amino acids. Here the CDR3 DNA reads TGTGCCAGCAGCTTTTCGGAGGCAGATACGCAGTATTTT. Translated, it gives CASSFSEADTQYF.

This clone came up a few times. The chain is built from TRBV6-6 and TRBJ2-1; weak D call: TRBD2 (6 bases). The CDR3 length is 11 residues. CDR1 MNHNY and CDR2 SVGAGI come from the germline V gene (reference sequence). V dropped 4 bases and J dropped 9 bases, with 7 bases sitting between them. The DNA for the CDR3 is TGTGCCAGCAGTTTGGAGGGTGAGCAGTTCTTC. Translated: CASSLEGEQFF.

The rearrangement uses TRBV4-1 and TRBJ2-2; TRBD1 matches 7 bases. CDR1 and CDR2 (germline): MGHRA, YSYEKL. The length of the CDR3 is 17 residues. V shed 6 bases, J shed 5 bases, and the junction held 15 bases outside the gene matches. CDR3 sequence: CASRPSMTGRRTGELFF. For the CDR3, the DNA is TGCGCCAGCAGACCTAGCATGACAGGGAGAAGAACCGGGGAGCTGTTTTTT.

The V gene is TRBV5-5, the J gene TRBJ1-1; D is unclear. The germline V gene encodes CDR1 SGHKS and CDR2 YYEKEE (reference sequence). The CDR3 totals 14 residues. The V end lost 1 base, the J end lost 5 bases, and 12 bases lay between the germline ends. CDR3 coding DNA: TGTGCCAGCAGCTTGAGTGCCCAGGAAACTGAAGCTTTCTTT. It translates to CASSLSAQETEAFF. Combining the CDR3 with reference TRBV5-5 and TRBJ1-1 gives the whole variable domain DAGVTQSPTHLIKTRGQQVTLRCSPISGHKSVSWYQQVLGQGPQFIFQYYEKEERGRGNFPDRFSARQFPNYSSELNVNALLLGDSALYLCASSLSAQETEAFFGQGTRLTVV.

CDR3 coding DNA: TGTGCCAGCAGTGTTTTCTTAAACACCGGGGAGCTGTTTTTT. It is translated as CASSVFLNTGELFF. The V call is TRBV6-4, the J call TRBJ2-2; D unresolved. The CDR3 extends over 14 amino acids. The germline CDR1 and CDR2 sequences are MRHNA and SNTAGT. The germline V and J ends were trimmed by 4 bases and 2 bases, with 8 bases remaining between them.

The rearrangement joins TRBV4-1 to TRBJ1-2, with D possibly TRBD1 on 5 matching bases. This CDR3 is 17 amino acids long. Per the germline V gene, CDR1 is MGHRA and CDR2 is YSYEKL. V was pared by 8 bases and J by 4 bases, with 26 bases between. The CDR3 nucleotides read TGCGCCAGCGACCCGGGGGAGGGTTTACCCCGCCTCTATGGCTACACCTTC. This gives the protein CASDPGEGLPRLYGYTF.

The J gene is TRBJ2-1, the V gene TRBV7-9, with TRBD2 matching over 14 bases. V lost 1 base to trimming and J lost 4 bases; unmatched junction nucleotides: 9. CDR1 and CDR2 from the germline V gene are SEHNR and FQNEAQ (reference sequence). The CDR3 runs to 19 residues. CDR3: CASSLVKTSGGAGYNEQFF. As DNA, the CDR3 is TGTGCCAGCAGCTTAGTAAAGACTAGCGGGGGGGCCGGTTACAATGAGCAGTTCTTC. The whole variable domain, filled in from reference TRBV7-9 and TRBJ2-1, reads DTGVSQNPRHKITKRGQNVTFRCDPISEHNRLYWYRQTLGQGPEFLTYFQNEAQLEKSRLLSDRFSAERPKGSFSTLEIQRTEQGDSAMYLCASSLVKTSGGAGYNEQFFGPGTRLTVL.

Only one count was recorded for this clone. The rearrangement joins TRBV15 to TRBJ2-2; perhaps TRBD1 as D (5 bases). Germline lookup yields CDR1 LNHNV and CDR2 YYDKDF (reference sequence). V lost 0 bases to trimming and J lost 0 bases, with 8 bases between them. This CDR3 has 16 residues. The CDR3 loop is CATSRDDRSNTGELFF. The CDR3 DNA follows: TGTGCCACCAGCAGAGATGACAGATCGAACACCGGGGAGCTGTTTTTT.

CDR3 sequence: CATASGRGRTDTQYF. The CDR3 bases are TGTGCCACCGCTAGCGGGAGGGGCCGCACAGATACGCAGTATTTT. The chain employs TRBV24-1 and TRBJ2-3; 12 bases match TRBD2. Germline lookup yields CDR1 KGHDR and CDR2 SFDVKD. V gave up 9 bases and J gave up 1 base; unmatched junction bases: 4. The CDR3 has 15 residues.

The chain joins TRBV5-8 to TRBJ2-7; the match to TRBD2 covers 8 bases. The germline gives CDR1 SGHTS, CDR2 YDEGEE. The length of the CDR3 is 14 residues. Unmatched junction bases numbered 4, after V lost 5 bases and J lost 0 bases. CDR3 DNA sequence: TGTGCCAGCAGGACAAGCGGGAGCTCCTACGAGCAGTACTTC. It translates to CASRTSGSSYEQYF. Full variable domain (remainder filled in from reference TRBV5-8 and TRBJ2-7): EAGVTQSPTHLIKTRGQQATLRCSPISGHTSVYWYQQALGLGLQFLLWYDEGEERNRGNFPPRFSGRQFPNYSSELNVNALELEDSALYLCASRTSGSSYEQYFGPGTRLTVT.

V is TRBV11-1 and J is TRBJ2-2; no clear D. The CDR3 sequence is 14 residues long. Germline assignment: CDR1 SGHAT and CDR2 FQDESV (reference sequence). The V end was cut by 3 bases, the J end by 1 base, with 6 bases between. This chain's CDR3 is CASSLNRNTGELFF. DNA of the CDR3: TGTGCCAGCAGCTTGAACAGGAACACCGGGGAGCTGTTTTTT.

The chain combines TRBV18 with TRBJ1-5; tentatively, D is TRBD1 (5 bases). Germline V gene sequence: CDR1 KGHSH, CDR2 LQKENI. Deletions cut 2 bases from V and 1 base from J, with 9 bases between. CDR3 size: 15 residues. The CDR3 sequence is CASSPLDSSNQPQHF. CDR3 DNA sequence: TGTGCCAGCTCACCATTAGACAGCAGCAATCAGCCCCAGCATTTT.